Listed here are 22 T cell receptor beta chains from one sample, sequenced in a study of blood T cell repertoires in COVID-19. Clones were read by immunoSEQ multiplex PCR, and TCRdb kept only the in-frame ones, dropping some. The table lists approximately 140,000 clones, around 83% of them singletons. Sequencing was carried out using peripheral blood. These receptors came from an older woman with acute or convalescent COVID-19.

The rearrangement joins TRBV7-2 to TRBJ2-5, with D possibly being TRBD1 (5 bases). The CDR3 is made up of 15 amino acids. CDR1 and CDR2 (germline): SGHTA, FQGNSA. Deletions cut 5 bases from V and 1 base from J, with 14 bases between. The DNA for the CDR3 is TGTGCCAGCAGCGCGTGGACAAACTTCCAAGAGACCCAGTACTTC. It translates to CASSAWTNFQETQYF.

The chain recombines TRBV9 with TRBJ2-3; no clear D gene. Germline loops: CDR1 SGDLS, CDR2 YYNGEE. V was clipped by 0 bases and J by 2 bases, with 10 bases between them. There are 15 residues in the CDR3. The CDR3 loop reads CASSVDPSDTDTQYF. Here the CDR3 DNA reads TGTGCCAGCAGCGTAGACCCCTCAGACACAGATACGCAGTATTTT.

The chain links TRBV6-2 or TRBV6-3 to TRBJ2-7; the D gene is possibly TRBD2 (5 bases). The CDR3 totals 13 residues. The V gene lost 2 bases and the J gene lost 3 bases, with 8 bases spanning the gap. Germline-derived CDR1 and CDR2 are MNHEY and SVGEGT. The CDR3 sequence is CASSYRGVYEQYF. CDR3 sequence (DNA): TGTGCCAGCAGTTACCGGGGAGTCTACGAGCAGTACTTC.

This chain connects TRBV7-8 to TRBJ2-1; possible D gene TRBD2, 5 bases. Germline V gene lookup returns CDR1 SGHVS and CDR2 FQNEAQ. Trimming pared 0 bases from V and 9 bases from J, leaving 15 bases between. CDR3 length: 15 amino acids. CDR3 region: CASSLALPNAGEQFF. CDR3 DNA sequence: TGTGCCAGCAGCTTAGCTCTACCTAATGCGGGTGAGCAGTTCTTC.

This CDR3 is CAWSVLAGGTDTQYF. Here the CDR3 DNA reads TGTGCCTGGAGTGTATTAGCCGGGGGGACAGATACGCAGTATTTT. The chain uses TRBV30 and TRBJ2-3, with TRBD2 identical over 7 bases. Per germline, CDR1 GTSNPN and CDR2 SVGIG (reference sequence). The V gene end was trimmed by 0 bases and the J gene end by 3 bases; junction bases not matched to a gene: 6. The CDR3 consists of 15 residues.

The chain has TRBV6-5 and TRBJ1-2; D is undetermined. CDR3 size: 15 residues. V was cut by 6 bases and J by 3 bases, with 17 bases left in between. The germline V gene encodes CDR1 MNHEY and CDR2 SVGAGI. The CDR3 sequence is CASSPSARNYYGYTF. The DNA for the CDR3 is TGTGCCAGCAGCCCGAGTGCCCGTAACTACTATGGCTACACCTTC.

The chain uses TRBV6-6 and TRBJ1-1; D might be TRBD1 (5 bases). Deletions cut 7 bases from V and 2 bases from J, with 17 bases between. CDR3 length equals 15 residues. CDR1 is MNHNY and CDR2 is SVGAGI in the germline V gene (reference sequence). The CDR3 here is CASTGGFEANTEAFF. The DNA for the CDR3 is TGTGCCAGCACTGGGGGGTTTGAGGCTAACACTGAAGCTTTCTTT.

This chain links TRBV3-1 (or the pseudogene TRBV3-2) with TRBJ2-7; TRBD2 agrees at 11 bases. V lost 2 bases and J lost 1; bases outside the gene matches: 1. Per germline, CDR1 LGHDT and CDR2 YNNKEL (reference sequence). The CDR3 extends over 15 amino acids. The chain's CDR3 is CASSQRTSGSYEQYF. The DNA for the CDR3 is TGTGCCAGCAGCCAACGGACTAGCGGGTCCTACGAGCAGTACTTC.

The chain joins TRBV2 to TRBJ1-1; 7 nucleotides agree with TRBD1. This CDR3 is 16 amino acids long. CDR1 and CDR2 (germline): SNHLY, FYNNEI. V lost 5 bases and J lost 0; bases outside the gene matches: 9. CDR3 coding DNA: TGTGCCAGCAGTCACCGACAGGGAAACCTGAACACTGAAGCTTTCTTT. Translated, it gives CASSHRQGNLNTEAFF.

The rearrangement uses TRBV2 and TRBJ1-4; D is ambiguous. Germline-derived CDR1 and CDR2 are SNHLY and FYNNEI. Trimming left V 4 bases short and J 8 bases short, with 8 bases between. The CDR3 is 12 amino acids. The DNA of the CDR3 is TGTGCCAGCAGTGCGGCGGCGGAAAAACTGTTTTTT. Residues: CASSAAAEKLFF.

The V gene is TRBV28, the J gene TRBJ1-3, with a tentative D call TRBD1 (6 bases). Germline V gene data show CDR1 as MDHEN and CDR2 as SYDVKM. Trimming removed 6 bases from V and 1 base from J, with 10 bases in between. CDR3 length: 14 residues. The CDR3 DNA reads TGTGCCAGCAGACAGGGTGGATCTGGAAACACCATATATTTT. Residues: CASRQGGSGNTIYF.

J is TRBJ2-3 and V is TRBV6-5; TRBD1 matches at 7 bases. Germline lookup yields CDR1 MNHEY and CDR2 SVGAGI. The CDR3 loop spans 14 amino acids. Trimming cost V 6 bases and J 8 bases; bases outside gene matches: 11. The CDR3 sequence is CASREGNRGTTQYF. The CDR3 coding sequence is TGTGCCAGCAGAGAGGGTAACAGGGGCACTACGCAGTATTTT.

DNA of the CDR3: TGTGCCAGCAGCTTAGGGGGAGCTAGGAATCAGCCCCAGCATTTT. It translates to CASSLGGARNQPQHF. The chain links TRBV7-2 to TRBJ1-5, with D uncertain. The CDR3 extends over 15 amino acids. Per the germline V gene, CDR1 is SGHTA and CDR2 is FQGNSA. V was cut by 1 base and J by 4 bases, with 11 bases left in between.

This sequence joins TRBV6-5 and TRBJ1-1, with D perhaps TRBD1 (5 bases). CDR1 MNHEY and CDR2 SVGAGI come from the germline V gene. With 7 bases removed from V and 3 bases from J, the gap between germline ends came to 15 bases. This CDR3 is 14 amino acids long. CDR3 in DNA: TGTGCCAGCACCTTCCGGGGGGTTTACACTGAAGCTTTCTTT. This sequence encodes CASTFRGVYTEAFF.

This chain uses TRBV5-4 with TRBJ1-2; the D gene is possibly TRBD1 (6 bases). Trimming removed 0 bases at V and 5 bases at J, with 11 bases between. Per germline, CDR1 SGHNT and CDR2 YYREEE (reference sequence). This CDR3 spans 14 amino acids. The CDR3, as DNA: TGTGCCAGCAGCTTGGACAGGGTCTCGTATGGCTACACCTTC. Translated, it gives CASSLDRVSYGYTF. The variable domain in full, completed from reference TRBV5-4 and TRBJ1-2, reads ETGVTQSPTHLIKTRGQQVTLRCSSQSGHNTVSWYQQALGQGPQFIFQYYREEENGRGNFPPRFSGLQFPNYSSELNVNALELDDSALYLCASSLDRVSYGYTFGSGTRLTVV.

The J gene is TRBJ1-1, the V gene TRBV27; TRBD1 is a possible D gene (6 bases). CDR1 and CDR2 (germline): MNHEY, SMNVEV (reference sequence). Between the trimmed V and J ends, which lost 3 bases and 5 bases, there was a span of 7 bases. The CDR3 totals 12 residues. The CDR3 loop is CASSFRGTEAFF. CDR3 DNA: TGTGCCAGCAGTTTCAGGGGTACTGAAGCTTTCTTT.

V and J are TRBV3-1 (or the pseudogene TRBV3-2) and TRBJ2-7, with 9 bases fitting TRBD2. The CDR3 is 14 residues long. CDR1 is LGHDT and CDR2 is YNNKEL in the germline V gene (reference sequence). Unmatched junction bases numbered 1, after V lost 3 bases and J lost 1 base. The CDR3, as DNA: TGTGCCAGCAGCCAGCTAGCGGGGTCCTACGAGCAGTACTTC. It is translated as CASSQLAGSYEQYF.

The table lists this clone with a count of one. The chain links TRBV4-2 to TRBJ2-7; D remains ambiguous. The germline gives CDR1 LGHNA, CDR2 YNFKEQ. The CDR3 spans 13 residues. V was shortened by 0 bases and J by 5 bases, with 8 bases between the two germline ends. In nucleotides, the CDR3 is TGTGCCAGCAGCCAAGAGCGTCCGAACGAGCAGTACTTC. Encoded protein: CASSQERPNEQYF.

The chain joins TRBV30 to TRBJ2-7; possible D gene TRBD2, 5 bases. There are 15 residues in the CDR3. Trimming took off 3 bases at V and 3 bases at J, with 18 bases between the two ends. Germline CDR1 reads GTSNPN; CDR2 reads SVGIG (reference sequence). The CDR3 DNA sequence: TGTGCCTGGAGCGCCGGGGAATTCGACCTCTACGAGCAGTACTTC. This encodes CAWSAGEFDLYEQYF.

DNA for the CDR3: TGCGCCGCTCGAGACAGCACATTGTCACCCCTCCACTTT. Protein product: CAARDSTLSPLHF. V gene TRBV10-2 combines with J gene TRBJ1-6; D may be TRBD1 (5 bases). The CDR3 runs 13 residues. Germline V gene lookup returns CDR1 WSHSY and CDR2 SAAADI. The V end was cut by 11 bases, the J end by 10 bases, with 18 bases between.

The V call is TRBV14, the J call TRBJ1-2; 7 positions agree with TRBD1. V lost 4 bases to trimming and J lost 8 bases; unmatched junction nucleotides: 4. The CDR3 is 12 amino acids. Germline lookup yields CDR1 SGHDN and CDR2 FVKESK. This CDR3 reads CASSPTGEGYTF. The CDR3 bases are TGTGCCAGCAGCCCAACAGGGGAGGGCTACACCTTC.

V and J are TRBV20-1 and TRBJ1-6, with 9 bases that match TRBD1. Per germline, CDR1 DFQATT and CDR2 SNEGSKA (reference sequence). This CDR3 has 14 residues. V was clipped by 3 bases and J by 13 bases; unmatched bases: 10. The CDR3 sequence is CSASLGTGFGPLHF. DNA of the CDR3: TGCAGTGCTAGTTTGGGGACAGGGTTTGGTCCCCTCCACTTT.